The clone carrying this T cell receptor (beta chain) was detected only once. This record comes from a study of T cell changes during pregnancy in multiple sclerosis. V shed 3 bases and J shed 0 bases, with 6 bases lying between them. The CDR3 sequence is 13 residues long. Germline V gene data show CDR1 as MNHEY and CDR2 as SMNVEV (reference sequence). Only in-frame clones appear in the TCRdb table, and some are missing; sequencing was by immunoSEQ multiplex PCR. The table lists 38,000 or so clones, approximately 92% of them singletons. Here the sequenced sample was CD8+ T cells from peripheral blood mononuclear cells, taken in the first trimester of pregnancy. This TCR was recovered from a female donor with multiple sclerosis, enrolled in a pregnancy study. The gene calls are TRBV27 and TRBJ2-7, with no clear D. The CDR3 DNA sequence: TGTGCCAGCAGTTTGCGAACCTCCTACGAGCAGTACTTC. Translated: CASSLRTSYEQYF.